These T cell receptor beta chains were read from a single sample in a study of cytomegalovirus exposure and HLA in healthy donors. TCRdb keeps only in-frame clones here, not all; method: immunoSEQ multiplex PCR. Of approximately 82,000 clones in the sample, 60% to 80% were seen once. The sequenced material came from PBMCs. The receptors were sampled from a woman aged 45-60 years in good health and CMV-seropositive. Each CDR3 is given with its conserved first and last residue. D genes are given only for firm matches. Clone size is given for some rows only: seen once, a few or many times, or a class if the clone is expanded.

size	V	D	J	DNA	CDR3
-	TRBV5-1	-	TRBJ2-1	TGCGCCAGCAGCTCTAGCGCCTACAATGAGCAGTTCTTC	CASSSSAYNEQFF
-	TRBV6-6	TRBD1	TRBJ1-2	TGTGCCAGCAGTTACTCGTTGGGACAGAACTATGGCTACACCTTC	CASSYSLGQNYGYTF
-	TRBV13	-	TRBJ2-7	TGTGCCAGCAGCCAAACATTCGAGGGTTTCTACGAGCAGTACTTC	CASSQTFEGFYEQYF
-	TRBV9	TRBD1	TRBJ2-7	TGTGCCAGCAGCCCCGGGACAGGGATCTCCTACGAGCAGTACTTC	CASSPGTGISYEQYF
-	TRBV30	-	TRBJ1-2	TGTGCCTGGAGTGACAGGGTCAATGGCTACACCTTC	CAWSDRVNGYTF
once	TRBV28	TRBD1	TRBJ1-2	TGTGCCAGCAGTTTGGGGAGACAGGGGGACTACACCTTC	CASSLGRQGDYTF
few	TRBV29-1	TRBD2	TRBJ2-3	TGCAGCGTCCCAAAGATACTAGCGGGTACAGATACGCAGTATTTT	CSVPKILAGTDTQYF
-	TRBV6-7	-	TRBJ2-1	TGTGCCAGCAGTTACTCGAGAACCCACGGGACCTACAATGAGCAGTTCTTC	CASSYSRTHGTYNEQFF
-	TRBV2	TRBD1	TRBJ2-5	TGTGCCAGCACAGGGGGACGGCAAGAGACCCAGTACTTC	CASTGGRQETQYF
few	TRBV6-4	TRBD2	TRBJ2-2	TGTGCCAGCAGTCCAGCGGGAGGGACTACTGGGGAGCTGTTTTTT	CASSPAGGTTGELFF
-	TRBV19	-	TRBJ1-5	TGTGCCAGTAGTATCGCGGGGCGCAGCAATCAGCCCCAGCATTTT	CASSIAGRSNQPQHF
-	TRBV25-1	TRBD1	TRBJ2-7	TGTGCCAGCACTGAAATGACAGGGGGCGAGCAGTACTTC	CASTEMTGGEQYF
once	TRBV30	TRBD1	TRBJ1-1	TGTGCCTGGACCATCCGGACAGGGAGAATGAACACTGAAGCTTTCTTT	CAWTIRTGRMNTEAFF
-	TRBV15	TRBD2	TRBJ2-5	TGTGCCACCAGCAGAGGCCTAGCGGGAGTTTCCCAAGAGACCCAGTACTTC	CATSRGLAGVSQETQYF
-	TRBV27	-	TRBJ1-2	TGTGCCAGCAGGGGAGGAGGGGCACGCTACACCTTC	CASRGGGARYTF
-	TRBV9	-	TRBJ2-1	TGTGCCAGCAGCTCCCTTGGGGCGGGGTCCCCTAATGAGCAGTTCTTC	CASSSLGAGSPNEQFF
-	TRBV6-6	-	TRBJ1-2	TGTGCCAGCAGGCGGGGAGGGGAGTATGGCTACACCTTC	CASRRGGEYGYTF
-	TRBV28	TRBD1	TRBJ1-5	TGTGCCACCAGGACAGGTCTTCAGCCCCAGCATTTT	CATRTGLQPQHF
-	TRBV25-1	-	TRBJ2-2	TGTGCCAGCTCCCTCCCTAGTTCCGGGGAGCTGTTTTTT	CASSLPSSGELFF
-	TRBV7-9	-	TRBJ2-5	TGTGCCAGCCTTGTCCTTGTGCGGCAGGGCGTGGAGACCCAGTACTTC	CASLVLVRQGVETQYF
-	TRBV2	TRBD2	TRBJ2-1	TGTGCCAGCAGCATTCTTGGTGGCGGGAGCTACAATGAGCAGTTCTTC	CASSILGGGSYNEQFF
-	TRBV27	-	TRBJ2-2	TGTGCCAGCAGGCGGGACACCGGGGAGCTGTTTTTT	CASRRDTGELFF
-	TRBV19	TRBD2	TRBJ2-1	TGTGCCAGTAGATCTAGCGGGAGGGATGAGCAGTTCTTC	CASRSSGRDEQFF
-	TRBV27	-	TRBJ2-5	TGTGCCAGCGCCCGGACAAACCAAGAGACCCAGTACTTC	CASARTNQETQYF
-	TRBV6-5	TRBD2	TRBJ2-1	TGTGCCAGCAGCCCGGGACTAGCGGGAGTTGGTGAGCAGTTCTTC	CASSPGLAGVGEQFF
-	TRBV7-6	-	TRBJ2-5	TGTGCCAGCAGCTTTAACTACAAACAAGAGACCCAGTACTTC	CASSFNYKQETQYF
few	TRBV21-1	-	TRBJ1-2	TGTGCCAGCAGCAAAGAGGGAGGGAATGGAAGAGCTAACTATGGCTACACCTTC	CASSKEGGNGRANYGYTF
-	TRBV11-2	TRBD2	TRBJ2-3	TGTGCCAGCAGCTCGCGGGAGGTGTCTAGCACAGATACGCAGTATTTT	CASSSREVSSTDTQYF
once	TRBV20-1	-	TRBJ2-7	TGCAGTGCTAGAGATCAGTACGAGCAGTACTTC	CSARDQYEQYF
-	TRBV28	-	TRBJ2-1	TGTGCCAGCAGACCCGGGGAGTCCTACAATGAGCAGTTCTTC	CASRPGESYNEQFF
-	TRBV5-1	-	TRBJ2-3	TGCGCCAGCAGCACCGAGCCCCATACGCAGTATTTT	CASSTEPHTQYF
-	TRBV5-1	-	TRBJ2-7	TGCGCCAGCAGCTTGGTTGGGGGCAAGGACGAGCAGTACTTC	CASSLVGGKDEQYF
-	TRBV30	TRBD2	TRBJ2-1	TGTGCCTGGAGTGGTCCCGGGACTAGCGGGAGAAATGAGCAGTTCTTC	CAWSGPGTSGRNEQFF
-	TRBV19	TRBD1	TRBJ2-7	TGTGCCAGTAGCCCGTCCCGGACAGGCTACGAGCAGTACTTC	CASSPSRTGYEQYF
-	TRBV2	-	TRBJ1-2	TGTGCCAGCGGCGGATTTGCCTTC	CASGGFAF
-	TRBV13	-	TRBJ1-2	TGTGCCAGCAGTTCAGAATTGACTCGTAACTATGGCTACACCTTC	CASSSELTRNYGYTF
-	TRBV6-5	TRBD2	TRBJ2-7	TGTGCCACCAGACTAGCGGGAGGCTACGAGCAGTACTTC	CATRLAGGYEQYF
-	TRBV10-3	-	TRBJ1-2	TGTGCCATCAGTGAGGGAAGGGACCGGGGGAACTATGGCTACACCTTC	CAISEGRDRGNYGYTF
-	TRBV28	-	TRBJ1-1	TGTGCCAGCAGGTCAATTGGGGAACGGGGGGACACTGAAGCTTTCTTT	CASRSIGERGDTEAFF
-	TRBV10-2	TRBD1	TRBJ2-2	TGCGCCAGCAGTCCTCGACAGGGGGCAAACACCGGGGAGCTGTTTTTT	CASSPRQGANTGELFF
-	TRBV5-8	TRBD2	TRBJ2-2	TGTGCCAGCAGCTTGGTCCGACTAGCGGGAGGGATAACCGGGGAGCTGTTTTTT	CASSLVRLAGGITGELFF
-	TRBV2	TRBD1	TRBJ2-2	TGTGCCAGCAGTAGGGACAGGGTGCAGGCCGGGGAGCTGTTTTTT	CASSRDRVQAGELFF
-	TRBV6-1	TRBD2	TRBJ2-1	TGTGCCAGCAGCTATCAGACTAGCGGGAGCTATGAGCAGTTCTTC	CASSYQTSGSYEQFF
-	TRBV11-2	TRBD2	TRBJ2-1	TGTGCCAGCAGCTTTTCTAGCGGCTCCTACAATGAGCAGTTCTTC	CASSFSSGSYNEQFF
-	TRBV4-2	-	TRBJ1-2	TGTGCCAGCAGCCAACTACAGGGCTCTGGCTACACCTTC	CASSQLQGSGYTF
-	TRBV28	TRBD1	TRBJ2-7	TGTGCCAGCAGTCGTCGGGACAGGGGTTCCGAGCAGTACTTC	CASSRRDRGSEQYF
-	TRBV2	TRBD2	TRBJ2-2	TGTGCCAGCAGTTGGAGCGGGACCCCCAACACCGGGGAGCTGTTTTTT	CASSWSGTPNTGELFF
-	TRBV15	TRBD1	TRBJ2-2	TGTGCCACCCGGACAGGGAACACCGGGGAGCTGTTTTTT	CATRTGNTGELFF
-	TRBV30	TRBD1	TRBJ2-5	TGTGCCTGGAGTCCGGACAGGGGTGGAGAGACCCAGTACTTC	CAWSPDRGGETQYF
-	TRBV10-2	TRBD2	TRBJ2-3	TGCGCCAGCAGAACTAGCGGGAGCCTGGGTCCCACAGATACGCAGTATTTT	CASRTSGSLGPTDTQYF
-	TRBV11-3	TRBD1	TRBJ2-3	TGTGCCAGCAGCCCTCGACAGGGAACTGGGTCAGATACGCAGTATTTT	CASSPRQGTGSDTQYF
-	TRBV20-1	-	TRBJ2-5	TGCAGTGCTAGATATTCGGAGACCCAGTACTTC	CSARYSETQYF
once	TRBV4-2	-	TRBJ1-1	TGTGCCAGCAGCCTTCCACCGCGCACTGAAGCTTTCTTT	CASSLPPRTEAFF
-	TRBV15	TRBD1	TRBJ2-7	TGTGCCACCAGCAGAGGGACAGGGGGCTCCTACGAGCAGTACTTC	CATSRGTGGSYEQYF
-	TRBV6-5	TRBD1	TRBJ1-2	TGTGCCAGCAGTTACTCGACAGGGGCCGGCTACACCTTC	CASSYSTGAGYTF
few	TRBV28	-	TRBJ1-5	TGTGCCAGCAGTTTCCCCCCAGGGGGCAATCAGCCCCAGCATTTT	CASSFPPGGNQPQHF
-	TRBV4-2	-	TRBJ2-3	TGTGCCAGCAGCCAAGATCCCAGCGGACGTAGCACAGATACGCAGTATTTT	CASSQDPSGRSTDTQYF